One sample yielded the 17 T cell receptor beta chains listed below, sequenced in a study of CD8 T cells in ankylosing spondylitis. Study-wide results and limits: There was a TCR beta motif, made of several highly homologous variants, that appeared characteristic of ankylosing spondylitis blood.

These receptors lack a known antigen. TCRdb re-called the 5' RACE reads through MiXCR, storing one row per CDR3 protein. The sample has a few hundred thousand distinct CDR3 sequences, around 6.6% seen once. The material sequenced was blood, either unsorted or a sorted T cell fraction (not recorded which). The receptor source for this set is a male donor with ankylosing spondylitis.

This clonotype came up many times. This chain connects TRBV7-9 to TRBJ2-7, with D possibly matching TRBD2 (5 bases). The V gene's germline CDR1 is SEHNR and CDR2 FQNEAQ (reference sequence). The ends were cut back, 8 bases at V and 3 bases at J, with 5 bases in the middle. The CDR3 has 10 residues. CDR3 sequence reads: CASGGYEQYF. The CDR3 DNA reads as TGTGCCAGCGGAGGCTACGAGCAGTACTTC.

This clonotype was found a few times. The chain uses TRBV4-3 and TRBJ2-7, with D possibly TRBD1 on 6 matching bases. The CDR3 loop spans 14 amino acids. Per germline, CDR1 LGHNA and CDR2 YSLEER. V was cut by 1 base and J by 6 bases, with 13 bases left in between. CDR3 coding DNA: TGCGCCAGCAGCCAAGTTTGGGGGCAGGTCGAGCAGTACTTC. Translating it yields CASSQVWGQVEQYF.

The sample holds a few counts of this clonotype. The V gene is TRBV29-1, the J gene TRBJ1-2; no clear D. Germline V gives CDR1 SQVTM, CDR2 ANQGSEA. Trimming left V 0 bases short and J 2 bases short, with 13 bases between. CDR3 size: 15 residues. The CDR3, as DNA: TGCAGCGTTGAAGATCGGACCGGCACCAACTATGGCTACACCTTC. Translating it yields CSVEDRTGTNYGYTF.

This clonotype was detected only a few times. V gene TRBV18 combines with J gene TRBJ2-3; possibly TRBD2 for D (5 bases). CDR1 KGHSH and CDR2 LQKENI come from the germline V gene. Trimming cost V 1 base and J 6 bases, with 11 bases left between them. CDR3 length: 14 amino acids. For the CDR3, the DNA is TGTGCCAGCTCACCACAGTCGGGGTGGGATACGCAGTATTTT. It specifies CASSPQSGWDTQYF.

This clonotype was counted ten times or more. The V gene is TRBV5-1, the J gene TRBJ1-5; the D is unclear. The V gene lost 0 bases and the J gene lost 3 bases, with 19 bases spanning the gap. Germline CDR1 reads SGHRS; CDR2 reads YFSETQ. This CDR3 comprises 18 residues. The CDR3 loop is CASSLEVSPLRTNQPQHF. As DNA, the CDR3 is TGCGCCAGCAGCTTGGAAGTTTCCCCTTTAAGAACCAATCAGCCCCAGCATTTT.

This clonotype was counted at least ten times. The chain links TRBV11-3 to TRBJ2-5; 9 positions match TRBD1. Trimming cost V 3 bases and J 2 bases; bases outside gene matches: 7. Germline CDR1 is SGHNT and CDR2 is YENEEA. The CDR3 length is 16 residues. As DNA, the CDR3 is TGTGCCAGCAGCTTTCCGGGACAGGGCGCTCAAGAGACCCAGTACTTC. Amino acids: CASSFPGQGAQETQYF. Full variable domain (remainder filled in from reference TRBV11-3 and TRBJ2-5): EAGVVQSPRYKIIEKKQPVAFWCNPISGHNTLYWYLQNLGQGPELLIRYENEEAVDDSQLPKDRFSAERLKGVDSTLKIQPAELGDSAVYLCASSFPGQGAQETQYFGPGTRLLVL.

This clonotype has ten or more counts. V usage is TRBV7-9 and J usage is TRBJ2-5; TRBD1 agrees at 9 bases. V was clipped by 3 bases and J by 4 bases; unmatched bases: 6. The CDR3 sequence is 15 residues long. The V gene's germline CDR1 is SEHNR and CDR2 FQNEAQ (reference sequence). The CDR3 coding sequence is TGTGCCAGCAGCTTTCGGACAGGGGAAAGAGAGACCCAGTACTTC. It is translated as CASSFRTGERETQYF.

This clonotype was detected ten times or more. The genes are TRBV7-9 and TRBJ1-5; D unclear. The CDR3 contains 14 residues. Trimming took 1 base from V and 6 from J, leaving 10 bases between them. Germline V gene lookup returns CDR1 SEHNR and CDR2 FQNEAQ (reference sequence). CDR3 DNA: TGTGCCAGCAGCTTAGGGAAGGCAGGTCAGCCCCAGCATTTT. It encodes CASSLGKAGQPQHF.

This rearrangement joins TRBV5-6 to TRBJ2-7, with 12 bases identical to TRBD1. Germline CDR1 SGHDT, CDR2 YYEEEE. The V gene end was trimmed by 5 bases and the J gene end by 0 bases; junction bases not matched to a gene: 9. The CDR3 extends over 17 amino acids. The CDR3 DNA reads as TGTGCCAGCAGATCAACGGGACAGGGGGCAATCTCCTACGAGCAGTACTTC. Its protein product is CASRSTGQGAISYEQYF.

This clonotype has a count of ten or more. This chain uses TRBV9 with TRBJ1-1; a weak D match, TRBD1 (5 bases). The CDR3 extends over 13 amino acids. With 1 base removed from V and 5 bases from J, the gap between germline ends came to 9 bases. Germline assignment: CDR1 SGDLS and CDR2 YYNGEE. DNA for the CDR3: TGTGCCAGCAGCGTATGGGGGGGGACTGAAGCTTTCTTT. It specifies CASSVWGGTEAFF.

This clonotype was detected many times. The rearrangement uses TRBV12-3 or TRBV12-4 and TRBJ2-3; 7 bases are a match to TRBD1. The CDR3 has 15 amino acids. Unmatched junction bases numbered 7, after V lost 2 bases and J lost 5 bases. CDR3 in amino acids: CASSLLSTGIDTQYF. In DNA form, the CDR3 reads TGTGCCAGCAGTTTACTATCGACAGGGATAGATACGCAGTATTTT.

There are many counts of this clonotype. The gene calls are TRBV9 and TRBJ1-6, with 8 positions matching TRBD1. CDR1 and CDR2 from the germline V gene are SGDLS and YYNGEE. The CDR3 is 14 residues long. The V gene end was trimmed by 4 bases and the J gene end by 7 bases; junction bases not matched to a gene: 4. For the CDR3, the DNA is TGTGCCAGCAGCTCGGACAGGGCGAATTCACCCCTCCACTTT. Its translation: CASSSDRANSPLHF.

The CDR3 spells CASSLFRLAGAVNEQFF. CDR3 DNA: TGTGCCAGCAGCTTATTCCGACTAGCGGGAGCCGTGAATGAGCAGTTCTTC. The V gene is TRBV7-8, the J gene TRBJ2-1; TRBD2 aligns across 12 bases. The length of the CDR3 is 17 residues. The V gene's germline CDR1 is SGHVS and CDR2 FQNEAQ. V lost 2 bases, J lost 7 bases, and 9 bases stayed unmatched.

This clonotype was found many times. The CDR3 nucleotides read TGCGCCAGCAGCCAACTGACGGGGACTGCCTCCGAGCAGTACTTC. This translates into CASSQLTGTASEQYF. The J gene is TRBJ2-7, the V gene TRBV4-3; tentative D call: TRBD2 (6 bases). Deletions cut 2 bases from V and 6 bases from J, with 17 bases between. The germline CDR1 and CDR2 sequences are LGHNA and YSLEER. The CDR3 contains 15 residues.

This clonotype was counted between two and nine times. The J gene is TRBJ2-1, the V gene TRBV12-3 or TRBV12-4; no definite D call. The CDR3 is made up of 12 amino acids. V was pared by 1 base and J by 10 bases, with 8 bases between. CDR3 region: CASSLGKIEQFF. CDR3 coding DNA: TGTGCCAGCAGTTTAGGAAAGATAGAGCAGTTCTTC.

This clonotype was observed a handful of times. This chain joins TRBV25-1 and TRBJ2-5; 8 bases match TRBD2. This CDR3 has 13 residues. Germline CDR1 and CDR2: MGHDK and SYGVNS. After removal of 6 bases from V and 2 bases from J, the junction contained 2 bases not matched to a gene. Written as DNA, the CDR3 is TGTGCCAGCAGAACTAGCGGACAAGAGACCCAGTACTTC. Translating it yields CASRTSGQETQYF.

This clonotype was seen at least ten times. The genes are TRBV5-1 and TRBJ2-2; D is unresolved. Germline CDR1 SGHRS, CDR2 YFSETQ. Trimming took 1 base from V and 5 from J, leaving 9 bases between them. The CDR3 covers 14 residues. The CDR3 DNA reads TGCGCCAGCAGCTTGAACTCCGTAACCGGGGAGCTGTTTTTT. Its protein product is CASSLNSVTGELFF.